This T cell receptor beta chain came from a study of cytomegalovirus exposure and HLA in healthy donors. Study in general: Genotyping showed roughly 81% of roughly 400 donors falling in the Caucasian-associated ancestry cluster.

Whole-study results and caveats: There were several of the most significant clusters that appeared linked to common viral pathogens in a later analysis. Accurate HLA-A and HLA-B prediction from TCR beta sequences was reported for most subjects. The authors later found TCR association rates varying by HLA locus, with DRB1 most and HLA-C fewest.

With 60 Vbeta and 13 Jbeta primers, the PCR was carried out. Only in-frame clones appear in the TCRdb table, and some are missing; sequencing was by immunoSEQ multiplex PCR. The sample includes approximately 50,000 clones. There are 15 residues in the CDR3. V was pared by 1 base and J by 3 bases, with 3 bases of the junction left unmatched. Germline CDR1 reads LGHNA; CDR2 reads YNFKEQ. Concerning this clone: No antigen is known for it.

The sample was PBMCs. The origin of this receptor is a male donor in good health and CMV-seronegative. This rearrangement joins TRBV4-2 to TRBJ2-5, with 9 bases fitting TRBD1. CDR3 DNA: TGTGCCAGCAGCCAAGGGGACAGGGTAAAAGAGACCCAGTACTTC. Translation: CASSQGDRVKETQYF.